This is a list of T cell receptor beta chains from one sample in a study of PD-L1 blockade in urothelial cancer. Using immunoSEQ multiplex PCR, the repertoire was profiled, and TCRdb retains in-frame clones only, with some absent. Here the sample spans tens of thousands of clones, roughly 87% being singletons. The sample here was PBMCs, taken around atezolizumab (anti-PD-L1) treatment. These receptors were collected from a woman between 70 and 85 years old with urothelial cancer. Each CDR3 is given with its conserved first and last residue. The D gene is left open where the match is weak. Not all rows give a size; the values are once, few, many and, for expanded clones, a class.

size	J	D	V	CDR3	DNA
-	TRBJ2-3	-	TRBV27	CASRFAASWFSDTQYF	TGTGCCAGCAGGTTTGCCGCTAGCTGGTTCTCAGATACGCAGTATTTT
once	TRBJ1-2	-	TRBV18	CASSREPGTGRGYGYTF	TGTGCCAGCTCACGAGAACCGGGTACAGGGAGAGGCTATGGCTACACCTTC
-	TRBJ1-2	-	TRBV19	CASSIRGSYGYTF	TGTGCCAGTAGTATCCGGGGAAGCTATGGCTACACCTTC
-	TRBJ2-2	TRBD1	TRBV5-8	CASSSRQGWGAGELFF	TGTGCCAGCAGCTCCCGACAGGGCTGGGGCGCCGGGGAGCTGTTTTTT
-	TRBJ2-1	TRBD2	TRBV4-2	CASSQEGGLAGGSSYNEQFF	TGTGCCAGCAGCCAAGAGGGGGGACTAGCGGGGGGAAGCTCCTACAATGAGCAGTTCTTC
once	TRBJ2-5	-	TRBV9	CASSVVGSGETQYF	TGTGCCAGCAGCGTAGTTGGGAGCGGAGAGACCCAGTACTTC
-	TRBJ2-5	TRBD1	TRBV30	CAWSVQGQGAETQYF	TGTGCCTGGAGTGTACAGGGGCAGGGGGCAGAGACCCAGTACTTC
-	TRBJ2-1	TRBD2	TRBV7-3	CASSLGTSEYNEQFF	TGTGCCAGCAGCTTAGGGACTAGCGAATACAATGAGCAGTTCTTC
once	TRBJ1-1	-	TRBV19	CASRSPGTEAFF	TGTGCCAGTAGATCCCCAGGGACTGAAGCTTTCTTT
-	TRBJ2-7	-	TRBV28	CASSEYYEQYF	TGTGCCAGCAGTGAGTATTACGAGCAGTACTTC
-	TRBJ2-5	-	TRBV9	CASSLGLGFRGQETQYF	TGTGCCAGCAGCCTAGGGTTAGGGTTCAGGGGCCAAGAGACCCAGTACTTC
-	TRBJ1-2	-	TRBV28	CASSVRGDGYTF	TGTGCCAGCAGCGTGCGGGGGGATGGCTACACCTTC
-	TRBJ2-7	-	TRBV11-3	CASSLDRGITGQPLSYEQYF	TGTGCCAGCAGCTTAGATCGGGGAATTACCGGACAGCCCCTCTCCTACGAGCAGTACTTC
-	TRBJ2-7	TRBD1	TRBV7-2	CASSLAGTGVSYEQYF	TGTGCCAGCAGCTTGGCCGGGACAGGGGTATCCTACGAGCAGTACTTC
-	TRBJ1-4	TRBD1	TRBV19	CASSTGGFGEKLFF	TGTGCCAGTAGTACAGGGGGCTTTGGCGAAAAACTGTTTTTT
-	TRBJ2-1	TRBD2	TRBV19	CASRGRGNEQFF	TGTGCCAGCCGGGGGAGGGGCAATGAGCAGTTCTTC
-	TRBJ1-1	-	TRBV4-1	CASSHDSEAFF	TGCGCCAGCAGCCACGACAGCGAAGCTTTCTTT
-	TRBJ1-2	TRBD1	TRBV7-2	CASSARLGGSGGYTF	TGTGCCAGCAGCGCACGACTAGGGGGCTCTGGTGGCTACACCTTC
few	TRBJ1-1	TRBD1	TRBV4-2	CASRKGGGNTEAFF	TGTGCCAGCAGGAAAGGGGGCGGGAACACTGAAGCTTTCTTT
-	TRBJ1-4	TRBD1	TRBV18	CASSPRTGPSTNEKLFF	TGTGCCAGCTCACCACGGACAGGACCCTCAACTAATGAAAAACTGTTTTTT
-	TRBJ2-1	-	TRBV29-1	CSALVRQENEQFF	TGCAGCGCCCTAGTTAGGCAAGAGAATGAGCAGTTCTTC
-	TRBJ2-7	-	TRBV28	CASSTRGGGPYEQYF	TGTGCCAGCAGTACAAGGGGGGGCGGACCCTACGAGCAGTACTTC
-	TRBJ1-2	TRBD1	TRBV13	CASSPNPGQWSGYGYTF	TGTGCCAGCAGCCCAAATCCGGGACAGTGGAGCGGCTATGGCTACACCTTC
-	TRBJ1-1	-	TRBV29-1	CSVEQGMNTEAFF	TGCAGCGTAGAACAGGGCATGAACACTGAAGCTTTCTTT
-	TRBJ2-7	-	TRBV5-1	CASSPRGEVYEQYF	TGCGCCAGCAGCCCCAGGGGGGAAGTCTACGAGCAGTACTTC
-	TRBJ1-4	-	TRBV28	CASLHRVDSRLFF	TGTGCCAGCCTCCACAGGGTTGATTCTAGGCTGTTTTTT
-	TRBJ2-1	TRBD1	TRBV5-6	CASSHYPRQGWSYNEQFF	TGTGCCAGCAGCCACTACCCACGACAGGGATGGTCCTACAATGAGCAGTTCTTC
-	TRBJ2-7	-	TRBV7-2	CASSLAVGGQYEQYF	TGTGCCAGCAGCTTAGCGGTAGGGGGTCAATACGAGCAGTACTTC
-	TRBJ2-5	TRBD1	TRBV7-6	CASSCDRTGDQGAKETQYF	TGTGCCAGCAGCTGCGACCGTACTGGGGACCAGGGGGCGAAAGAGACCCAGTACTTC
medium-sized	TRBJ1-1	TRBD1	TRBV4-1	CASSPQGARNTEAFF	TGCGCCAGCAGCCCCCAGGGGGCAAGGAACACTGAAGCTTTCTTT
-	TRBJ1-2	-	TRBV5-6	CASSFQGNYGYTF	TGTGCCAGCAGCTTTCAGGGGAACTATGGCTACACCTTC